This TCR beta chain was identified in a study of T cells in Graves' hyperthyroidism and ophthalmopathy. On the study more broadly: Blood from the periphery was taken at initial diagnosis, before any treatment.

Out of roughly 10 ml of fresh peripheral blood came the PBMCs. Germline CDR1 MGHRA, CDR2 YSYEKL. With 4 bases clipped from V and 0 bases from J, the junction kept 11 bases outside the gene matches. The CDR3 totals 17 residues. Authors of the study amplified TCR beta CDR3 regions from RNA transcripts. A first-round RT-PCR of the TCR CDR3 used the HTBI primer set. TCRdb processed the multiplex PCR reads anew with MiXCR; each CDR3 protein has one entry. The table has around 690,000 distinct CDR3 sequences, approximately 15% seen once. The TCR comes from a man aged 50 to 59 with Graves' hyperthyroidism. The sample was blood. The chain has TRBV4-1 and TRBJ1-2; 7 bases line up with TRBD1. The CDR3 protein is CASSPTGGQRSNYGYTF. The CDR3 region has the DNA TGCGCCAGCAGCCCAACGGGGGGACAGAGATCTAACTATGGCTACACCTTC.